This paragraph reports one T cell receptor (beta chain). Its antigen is as yet unknown. The authors sequenced TCR beta from blood CD8+ and CD4+ T cells. Random hexamers primed reverse transcription of 0.5 to 1 ug RNA. TCRdb independently ran MiXCR on the immunoSEQ multiplex PCR reads; one entry per CDR3 protein. The data show some 130,000 distinct CDR3 sequences, 95% seen once. The CDR3 totals 16 residues. The V gene end was trimmed by 4 bases and the J gene end by 3 bases; junction bases not matched to a gene: 11. Germline values: CDR1 SGHTA, CDR2 FQGNSA. The data were obtained in a study of CD8 T cells in Susac syndrome. Study results and limitations: Only a relatively small number of individuals were included in the TCR sequencing and HLA analysis.

The clonotype originates from a human donor with Susac syndrome. Sequenced sample: CD8+ T cells from PBMCs. V is TRBV7-2 and J is TRBJ2-7; 8 bases map to TRBD2. The CDR3 DNA is TGTGCCAGCAGCTCCCAAGCGGGAGACCTCGACTACGAGCAGTACTTC. Residues: CASSSQAGDLDYEQYF.